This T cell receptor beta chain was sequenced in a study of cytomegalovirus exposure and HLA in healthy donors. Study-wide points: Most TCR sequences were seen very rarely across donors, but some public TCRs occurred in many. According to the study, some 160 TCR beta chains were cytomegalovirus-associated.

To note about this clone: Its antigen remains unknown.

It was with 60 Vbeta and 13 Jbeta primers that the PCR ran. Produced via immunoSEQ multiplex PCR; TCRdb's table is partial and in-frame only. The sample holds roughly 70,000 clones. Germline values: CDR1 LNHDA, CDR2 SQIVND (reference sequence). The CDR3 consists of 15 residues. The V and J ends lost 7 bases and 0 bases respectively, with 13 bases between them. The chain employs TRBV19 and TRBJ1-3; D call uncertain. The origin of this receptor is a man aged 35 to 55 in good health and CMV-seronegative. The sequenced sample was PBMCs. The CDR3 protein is CASTKTSSSGNTIYF. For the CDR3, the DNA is TGTGCCAGTACTAAGACATCCAGCTCTGGAAACACCATATATTTT.